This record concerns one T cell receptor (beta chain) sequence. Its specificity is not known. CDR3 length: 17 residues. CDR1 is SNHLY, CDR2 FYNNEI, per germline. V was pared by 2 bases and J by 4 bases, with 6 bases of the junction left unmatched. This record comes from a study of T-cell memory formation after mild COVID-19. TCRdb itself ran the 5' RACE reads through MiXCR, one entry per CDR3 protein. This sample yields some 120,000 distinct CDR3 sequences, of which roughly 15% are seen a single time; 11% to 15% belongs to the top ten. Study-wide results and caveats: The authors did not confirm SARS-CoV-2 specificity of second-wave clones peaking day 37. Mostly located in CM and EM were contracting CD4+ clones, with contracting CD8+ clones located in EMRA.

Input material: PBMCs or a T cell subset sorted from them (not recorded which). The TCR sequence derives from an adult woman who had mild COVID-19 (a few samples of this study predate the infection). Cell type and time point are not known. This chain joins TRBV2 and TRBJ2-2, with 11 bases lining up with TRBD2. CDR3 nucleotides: TGTGCCAGCAGTGAATACGGACTAGCGGGCGGCACCGGGGAGCTGTTTTTT. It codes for CASSEYGLAGGTGELFF.